These 2 T cell receptor beta chains were all obtained from the same sample, sequenced in a study of OX40 agonist ivuxolimab in advanced cancers. The method was immunoSEQ multiplex PCR; TCRdb's version includes in-frame clones alone and lacks a portion of them. The sample consists of over 10,000 clones, around 80% of them appearing once. Sample: CD4+ or CD8+ T cells sorted from blood, taken in a trial of the OX40 agonist ivuxolimab. These receptors all stem from an adult with an advanced solid tumor such as melanoma, head and neck, liver or kidney cancer.

The count of this clone is one. The V gene is TRBV4-2, the J gene TRBJ2-3, with 10 bases fitting TRBD2. The J segment lost 6 bases and the V segment lost 1 base, leaving 10 bases of the junction unmatched. The germline CDR1 and CDR2 sequences are LGHNA and YNFKEQ. The CDR3 is 17 residues long. For the CDR3, the DNA is TGTGCCAGCAGCCAAGGGTCAGCGGGAGGGCCAGGTGATACGCAGTATTTT. Protein: CASSQGSAGGPGDTQYF.

The V call is TRBV6-5, the J call TRBJ2-4, with D unresolved. The CDR3 runs to 16 residues. Trimming took 0 bases from V and 0 from J, leaving 9 bases between them. Germline V gene data show CDR1 as MNHEY and CDR2 as SVGAGI. The chain's CDR3 is CASSYSGGLAKNIQYF. DNA of the CDR3: TGTGCCAGCAGTTACTCGGGTGGGCTAGCCAAAAACATTCAGTACTTC.